This TCR beta chain was obtained from a study of blood T cell repertoires in COVID-19. About the research overall: Samples of COVID-19 (acute and convalescent) were obtained from the United States, Italy and Spain.

Only in-frame clones appear in the TCRdb table, and some are missing; sequencing was by immunoSEQ multiplex PCR. The sample holds 59,000 or so clones, roughly 88% seen once. The CDR3 sequence is 15 residues long. Trimming removed 3 bases from V and 4 bases from J, with 16 bases in between. Germline V gives CDR1 SGHDT, CDR2 YYEEEE. This clonotype originated in a human donor in a cohort sampled during active COVID-19. The source material was peripheral blood. The chain combines TRBV5-6 with TRBJ1-2, with a possible D match to TRBD1 (5 bases). DNA of the CDR3: TGTGCCAGCAGCTCCTGGAAGGACACTTTCTATGGCTACACCTTC. Translated: CASSSWKDTFYGYTF.